The 19 T cell receptor beta chains presented below share a single source sample, sequenced in a study of shared T cell receptors in the human thymus. Using immunoSEQ multiplex PCR, the repertoire was profiled, and TCRdb retains in-frame clones only, with some absent. Of under 450,000 clones in the sample, approximately 95% were seen once. The specimen was thymocytes. Source of these receptors: a human donor.

The chain has TRBV27 and TRBJ2-5, with D perhaps TRBD1 (6 bases). Germline V gives CDR1 MNHEY, CDR2 SMNVEV (reference sequence). The CDR3 is 15 amino acids. Between the trimmed V and J ends, which lost 10 bases and 2 bases, there was a span of 20 bases. The CDR3 is CATKGQSHLQETQYF. The CDR3 DNA follows: TGTGCCACCAAAGGACAGAGTCACCTTCAAGAGACCCAGTACTTC.

The V and J genes are TRBV5-1 and TRBJ2-2; D is possibly TRBD1 (6 bases). CDR1 and CDR2 (germline): SGHRS, YFSETQ. Trimming pared 1 base from V and 2 bases from J, leaving 12 bases between. The CDR3 extends over 16 amino acids. CDR3 DNA sequence: TGCGCCAGCAGCTTGTATCAGGGGATAAACACCGGGGAGCTGTTTTTT. Protein: CASSLYQGINTGELFF.

The chain couples TRBV25-1 to TRBJ2-7; TRBD2 aligns across 13 bases. Germline V lookup: CDR1 MGHDK, CDR2 SYGVNS. Trimming removed 3 bases from V and 6 bases from J; junction bases left unmatched: 14. This CDR3 region has 18 residues. The CDR3 region is CASSDVLGVGTSGTEQYF. The CDR3 DNA is TGTGCCAGCAGTGACGTTTTGGGGGTAGGGACTAGCGGGACCGAGCAGTACTTC.

The V gene is TRBV2, the J gene TRBJ2-3; 11 bases align to TRBD2. Germline V gene sequence: CDR1 SNHLY, CDR2 FYNNEI. V lost 5 bases, J lost 0 bases, and 1 base stayed unmatched. The CDR3 has 15 amino acids. The DNA of the CDR3 is TGTGCCAGCAGTCGGACTAGCGGGAGCACAGATACGCAGTATTTT. Its translation: CASSRTSGSTDTQYF.

This rearrangement joins TRBV28 to TRBJ2-1; 7 positions match TRBD2. V lost 0 bases to trimming and J lost 9 bases; unmatched junction nucleotides: 8. Germline CDR1 MDHEN, CDR2 SYDVKM. The CDR3 is 15 residues long. The CDR3 coding sequence is TGTGCCAGCAGTTTATGTTGCGGGAGCTTTATTGAGCAGTTCTTC. Translation gives CASSLCCGSFIEQFF.

This chain links TRBV30 with TRBJ2-7; D is tentatively TRBD1 or TRBD2 (5 bases each). V was shortened by 3 bases and J by 2 bases, with 11 bases between the two germline ends. Germline lookup yields CDR1 GTSNPN and CDR2 SVGIG (reference sequence). There are 13 residues in the CDR3. CDR3 in amino acids: CAWSGGGAYEQYF. CDR3 coding DNA: TGTGCCTGGAGCGGTGGGGGAGCCTACGAGCAGTACTTC.

The chain has TRBV15 and TRBJ1-2, with no clear D. Trimming left V 1 base short and J 7 bases short, with 19 bases between. The CDR3 totals 16 residues. Per the germline V gene, CDR1 is LNHNV and CDR2 is YYDKDF (reference sequence). In DNA form, the CDR3 reads TGTGCCACCAGCAGAGGGGTTAGGCCTATCAAGGGTGGCTACACCTTC. Residues: CATSRGVRPIKGGYTF.

The chain is built from TRBV28 and TRBJ2-1; D gene ambiguous. Germline V gene data show CDR1 as MDHEN and CDR2 as SYDVKM. Trimming stripped 2 bases from V and 9 bases from J, with 20 bases between. The CDR3 sequence is 16 residues long. Here the CDR3 DNA reads TGTGCCAGCAGTTTACCAAGTCGGCTAAAGCCCACTGAGCAGTTCTTC. This codes for CASSLPSRLKPTEQFF. Complete variable domain (other parts from reference TRBV28 and TRBJ2-1): DVKVTQSSRYLVKRTGEKVFLECVQDMDHENMFWYRQDPGLGLRLIYFSYDVKMKEKGDIPEGYSVSREKKERFSLILESASTNQTSMYLCASSLPSRLKPTEQFFGPGTRLTVL.

The chain combines TRBV27 with TRBJ1-1; 10 nucleotides line up with TRBD1. Germline CDR1 MNHEY, CDR2 SMNVEV (reference sequence). The junction had 6 bases not matched to a gene; V was cut back by 4 bases and J by 1 base. The CDR3 consists of 16 residues. The CDR3 here is CASSWGQGRPNTEAFF. The CDR3, as DNA: TGTGCCAGCAGTTGGGGACAGGGGCGACCGAACACTGAAGCTTTCTTT.

The rearrangement uses TRBV4-3 and TRBJ2-3; 8 bases line up with TRBD2. V shed 5 bases and J 3 bases; nucleotides not matched to a gene: 10. Germline V gene data show CDR1 as LGHNA and CDR2 as YSLEER. This CDR3 spans 16 amino acids. CDR3 amino acids: CASSFPTRGGTDTQYF. CDR3 nucleotides: TGCGCCAGCAGCTTTCCGACCCGCGGGGGGACAGATACGCAGTATTTT.

The count of this clone is one. The chain recombines TRBV30 with TRBJ2-7; D is unclear. The CDR3 loop spans 15 amino acids. Germline CDR1 is GTSNPN and CDR2 is SVGIG (reference sequence). Trimming left V 1 base short and J 2 bases short, with 15 bases between. For the CDR3, the DNA is TGTGCCTGGAGTGAGGGCGGCACCTCGGCCTACGAGCAGTACTTC. This codes for CAWSEGGTSAYEQYF.

A single count supports this clone. The rearrangement uses TRBV6-4 and TRBJ2-2, with D perhaps given as TRBD1 or TRBD2 (6 bases each). Per germline, CDR1 MRHNA and CDR2 SNTAGT. Trimming removed 3 bases at V and 6 bases at J, with 14 bases between. The CDR3 covers 15 residues. CDR3 loop: CASSEDRGPPGELFF. CDR3 in DNA: TGTGCCAGCAGTGAAGATCGGGGGCCGCCCGGGGAGCTGTTTTTT.

The chain is built from TRBV28 and TRBJ1-4; the D is unclear. The V gene lost 0 bases and the J gene lost 0 bases, with 5 bases spanning the gap. Germline CDR1 reads MDHEN; CDR2 reads SYDVKM. The CDR3 is 15 amino acids. For the CDR3, the DNA is TGTGCCAGCAGTTTATGGTCGGCAACTAATGAAAAACTGTTTTTT. Amino acids: CASSLWSATNEKLFF.

The V call is TRBV7-6, the J call TRBJ1-1, with D unresolved. Germline lookup yields CDR1 SGHVS and CDR2 FNYEAQ. Trimming pared 1 base from V and 0 bases from J, leaving 12 bases between. The CDR3 extends over 16 amino acids. The CDR3 spells CASSLDYPGMNTEAFF. In DNA, the CDR3 is TGTGCCAGCAGCTTAGATTATCCGGGGATGAACACTGAAGCTTTCTTT.

The CDR3 DNA reads as TGTGCCAGCTCACCACCTCTGGGGACACCTTATCCCCGGGAGGGGTATTTTATGGAGCAGTACTTC. This codes for CASSPPLGTPYPREGYFMEQYF. This chain joins TRBV18 and TRBJ2-7, with 8 nucleotides matching TRBD2. This CDR3 has 22 amino acids. V shed 0 bases and J 7 bases; nucleotides not matched to a gene: 29. CDR1 and CDR2 (germline): KGHSH, LQKENI.

The genes are TRBV7-2 and TRBJ2-7; the D is unclear. The CDR3 extends over 15 amino acids. Germline V gene sequence: CDR1 SGHTA, CDR2 FQGNSA. V was trimmed by 5 bases and J by 0 bases, leaving 14 bases between them. CDR3 bases: TGTGCCAGCAGCCAAGACTCGACCTACTCCTACGAGCAGTACTTC. Translating it yields CASSQDSTYSYEQYF. Full variable domain (missing parts from reference TRBV7-2 and TRBJ2-7): GAGVSQSPSNKVTEKGKDVELRCDPISGHTALYWYRQSLGQGLEFLIYFQGNSAPDKSGLPSDRFSAERTGGSVSTLTIQRTQQEDSAVYLCASSQDSTYSYEQYFGPGTRLTVT.

This chain connects TRBV27 to TRBJ2-7; 10 bases fit TRBD1. This CDR3 has 17 residues. The germline V gene encodes CDR1 MNHEY and CDR2 SMNVEV (reference sequence). Unmatched junction bases numbered 14, after V lost 4 bases and J lost 5 bases. The CDR3 sequence is CASSSQAPGQGKNEQYF. CDR3 DNA sequence: TGTGCCAGCAGTTCCCAAGCGCCGGGACAGGGGAAGAACGAGCAGTACTTC.

In this sample, this clone turned up once. The chain employs TRBV27 and TRBJ2-3; possible D gene TRBD1, 5 bases. V lost 5 bases and J 1 base, leaving 19 bases between the germline ends. There are 17 residues in the CDR3. Germline CDR1 and CDR2: MNHEY and SMNVEV (reference sequence). CDR3 protein: CASSKLEQVLGTDTQYF. DNA of the CDR3: TGTGCCAGCAGTAAACTCGAACAGGTTTTGGGCACAGATACGCAGTATTTT.

This clone showed up just a few times. V and J are TRBV4-1 and TRBJ2-1, with TRBD2 matching over 11 bases. Trimming took 3 bases from V and 5 from J; bases not matched to a gene: 9. This CDR3 comprises 17 residues. Germline V gene data show CDR1 as MGHRA and CDR2 as YSYEKL. CDR3 loop: CASSHLTGTSGHNEQFF. The CDR3 DNA reads TGCGCCAGCAGCCATCTCACCGGGACTAGCGGACACAATGAGCAGTTCTTC.